A selection of T cell receptor beta chains follows, all from one sample in a study of T-cell memory formation after mild COVID-19. TCRdb redid the calling of the 5' RACE reads with MiXCR, one entry per CDR3 protein. The sample shows roughly 170,000 distinct CDR3 sequences, about a fifth of them seen only once. What was sequenced was PBMCs or a T cell subset sorted from them (not recorded which). The source of these receptors is a man aged 18 to 29 who had mild COVID-19 (a few samples of this study predate the infection). Cell type and time point are not known. CDR3s include the opening cysteine and the closing phenylalanine or tryptophan. D genes are given only for firm matches. The size entry is marked missing in some rows and otherwise reads once, few, many or a size class.

CASSLRAGGDPYNEQFF TGTGCCAGCAGCTTAAGGGCGGGCGGGGACCCCTACAATGAGCAGTTCTTC few TRBJ2-1 17 . TRBV7-3
CASSQVAAPPGGYTF TGCGCCAGCAGCCAAGTGGCGGCCCCCCCAGGAGGCTACACCTTC . TRBJ1-2 15 . TRBV4-3
CSARVGADTQYF TGCAGTGCTAGAGTTGGAGCAGATACGCAGTATTTT . TRBJ2-3 12 . TRBV20-1
CASRSRGPAETQYF TGTGCCAGCCGATCCCGGGGGCCCGCGGAGACCCAGTACTTC . TRBJ2-5 14 . TRBV18
CASSDPRDSNQPQHF TGTGCCAGCAGTGATCCCCGCGACAGTAATCAGCCCCAGCATTTT . TRBJ1-5 15 . TRBV2
CASSSSGEKLFF TGTGCCAGCAGCTCCTCGGGTGAAAAACTGTTTTTT many TRBJ1-4 12 . TRBV7-2
CASRLTGGTDTQYF TGTGCCAGCAGACTGACGGGAGGCACAGATACGCAGTATTTT many TRBJ2-3 14 . TRBV7-2
CSARQLTGPTEAFF TGCAGTGCTCGCCAGTTGACAGGGCCCACTGAAGCTTTCTTT few TRBJ1-1 14 TRBD1 TRBV20-1
CASSQPGKSPLHF TGCGCCAGCAGCCAACCAGGGAAATCACCCCTCCACTTT once TRBJ1-6 13 . TRBV5-1
CASSSRGEGQPQHF TGTGCCAGCAGCAGCAGGGGTGAAGGACAGCCCCAGCATTTT few TRBJ1-5 14 . TRBV5-5
CASSFGHGADYGYTF TGTGCCAGCTCTTTCGGACATGGAGCTGACTATGGCTACACCTTC . TRBJ1-2 15 . TRBV18
CASSLEERTLQETQYF TGTGCCAGCAGCTTAGAAGAGCGGACACTTCAAGAGACCCAGTACTTC . TRBJ2-5 16 . TRBV7-9
CSAPGWGLNNQPQHF TGCAGTGCCCCCGGGTGGGGGTTAAACAATCAGCCCCAGCATTTT few TRBJ1-5 15 . TRBV20-1
CASSLVGPYSGGAVNEQFF TGTGCCAGCAGCTTAGTAGGCCCTTATTCGGGTGGCGCCGTAAATGAGCAGTTCTTC . TRBJ2-1 19 . TRBV7-2
CASSRGGGENTIYF TGTGCCAGCTCCCGGGGGGGGGGCGAAAACACCATATATTTT few TRBJ1-3 14 . TRBV12-3/TRBV12-4
CASKEGGNQPQHF TGTGCCAGCAAAGAAGGAGGAAATCAGCCCCAGCATTTT . TRBJ1-5 13 . TRBV6-1